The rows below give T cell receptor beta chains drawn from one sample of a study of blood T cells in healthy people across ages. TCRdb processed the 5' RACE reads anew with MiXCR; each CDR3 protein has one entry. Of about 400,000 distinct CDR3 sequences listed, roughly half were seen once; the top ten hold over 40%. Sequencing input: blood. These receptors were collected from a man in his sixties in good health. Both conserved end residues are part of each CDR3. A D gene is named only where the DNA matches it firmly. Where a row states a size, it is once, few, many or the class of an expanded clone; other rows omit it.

DNA: TGCAGCGTTGAACAGCGGGAGGAGTTCTTC; CDR3: CSVEQREEFF; length: 10; V: TRBV29-1; D: TRBD2; size: -; J: TRBJ2-1
DNA: TGTGCCAGCAGTTTGGCTAGCGGGGGCTCCTACGAGCAGTACTTC; CDR3: CASSLASGGSYEQYF; length: 15; V: TRBV27; D: TRBD2; size: -; J: TRBJ2-7
DNA: TGTGCCAGCAGCCAACTACAAGCGGCGGCAGATACGCAGTATTTT; CDR3: CASSQLQAAADTQYF; length: 15; V: TRBV14; D: -; size: many; J: TRBJ2-3
DNA: TGTGCCAGCAGGGGAGGTTATAGGGGCACTGAAGCTTTCTTT; CDR3: CASRGGYRGTEAFF; length: 14; V: TRBV6-2/TRBV6-3; D: -; size: few; J: TRBJ1-1
DNA: TGCAGTGCATTGACAGGGGGCTCCTACAATGAGCAGTTCTTC; CDR3: CSALTGGSYNEQFF; length: 14; V: TRBV20-1; D: TRBD1; size: -; J: TRBJ2-1
DNA: TGTGCCAGCAGTGCCCCCCAGGGTGGGGCCCAGTACTTC; CDR3: CASSAPQGGAQYF; length: 13; V: TRBV2; D: -; size: -; J: TRBJ2-5
DNA: TGTGCCAGCAGTTACTCCGGGACTCAAAGCAATGAGCAGTTCTTC; CDR3: CASSYSGTQSNEQFF; length: 15; V: TRBV6-6; D: -; size: -; J: TRBJ2-1
DNA: TGTGCCAGCAGTGAAGCCCTCGGGTCCTACTATGGCTACACCTTC; CDR3: CASSEALGSYYGYTF; length: 15; V: TRBV6-1; D: -; size: -; J: TRBJ1-2
DNA: TGTGCCAGCAGCCAGGACGGAAGGGACAATGAGCAGTTCTTC; CDR3: CASSQDGRDNEQFF; length: 14; V: TRBV6-5; D: -; size: -; J: TRBJ2-1
DNA: TGCGCCAGCAGCTTGGAGGGGAGCCCGGGCAATGAGCAGTTCTTC; CDR3: CASSLEGSPGNEQFF; length: 15; V: TRBV5-1; D: -; size: few; J: TRBJ2-1
DNA: TGTGCCAGCAGTTACACCGGGACAGGGGAGGTTGAGCAGTATTTT; CDR3: CASSYTGTGEVEQYF; length: 15; V: TRBV6-5; D: TRBD1; size: -; J: TRBJ2-3
DNA: TGCAGCGTTGAAGAGCCTAGCGGGAGAACAGATACGCAGTATTTT; CDR3: CSVEEPSGRTDTQYF; length: 15; V: TRBV29-1; D: TRBD2; size: -; J: TRBJ2-3
DNA: TGTGCCATCAGCGACCTTGGGACCCAGTACTTC; CDR3: CAISDLGTQYF; length: 11; V: TRBV10-3; D: -; size: -; J: TRBJ2-5
DNA: TGTGCCAGCAGCCCCGGGCTAGCGGGGGAGGGAAAGACCCAGTACTTC; CDR3: CASSPGLAGEGKTQYF; length: 16; V: TRBV6-6; D: TRBD2; size: -; J: TRBJ2-5
DNA: TGTGCCAGCAGACACAGGAGCGGCCCCTACGAGCAGTACTTC; CDR3: CASRHRSGPYEQYF; length: 14; V: TRBV14; D: -; size: -; J: TRBJ2-7
DNA: TGCAGTGCTAGAGATTCGCAGCTCCCGGAAGGGGAGGATGGCTACACCTTC; CDR3: CSARDSQLPEGEDGYTF; length: 17; V: TRBV20-1; D: -; size: -; J: TRBJ1-2
DNA: TGTGCCAGCAGCCAAGAGACAGCAAACACTGAAGCTTTCTTT; CDR3: CASSQETANTEAFF; length: 14; V: TRBV4-2; D: -; size: -; J: TRBJ1-1
DNA: TGTGCCAGCAGTGAAGCGGGGGGTGTACCGGCTGAGCAGTTCTTC; CDR3: CASSEAGGVPAEQFF; length: 15; V: TRBV6-1; D: -; size: few; J: TRBJ2-1
DNA: TGTGCCAGCAGCCTGACGCAGGAGCAGTTCTTC; CDR3: CASSLTQEQFF; length: 11; V: TRBV7-6; D: -; size: -; J: TRBJ2-1
DNA: TGTGCCAGCAGGGAGACAGGTGCGGATGGCTACACCTTC; CDR3: CASRETGADGYTF; length: 13; V: TRBV5-4; D: -; size: many; J: TRBJ1-2
DNA: TGCAGCGTGAAGCCGGGACAAAATCAAGAGACCCAGTACTTC; CDR3: CSVKPGQNQETQYF; length: 14; V: TRBV29-1; D: -; size: -; J: TRBJ2-5
DNA: TGTGCCAGCTCACTCCCCGGGACAGACTACGAGCAGTACTTC; CDR3: CASSLPGTDYEQYF; length: 14; V: TRBV18; D: TRBD1; size: -; J: TRBJ2-7
DNA: TGTGCCAGCAGCGTAGTTGGGACTAGCACAGATACGCAGTATTTT; CDR3: CASSVVGTSTDTQYF; length: 15; V: TRBV9; D: -; size: few; J: TRBJ2-3
DNA: TGTGCCAGCAGCTTAGCCCTAGCGGGAGGCGATGAGCAGTTCTTC; CDR3: CASSLALAGGDEQFF; length: 15; V: TRBV7-2; D: TRBD2; size: -; J: TRBJ2-1
DNA: TGTGCCAGCAGGGAAGGCAGGGCATCCAACTATGGCTACACCTTC; CDR3: CASREGRASNYGYTF; length: 15; V: TRBV6-5; D: -; size: few; J: TRBJ1-2
DNA: TGTGCCAGCAGCCAAGATGGCGGGTTCTACAATGAGCAGTTCTTC; CDR3: CASSQDGGFYNEQFF; length: 15; V: TRBV14; D: -; size: few; J: TRBJ2-1
DNA: TGTGCCAGCACTAGGGGGGTGGCTGAAGCTTTCTTT; CDR3: CASTRGVAEAFF; length: 12; V: TRBV11-2; D: -; size: once; J: TRBJ1-1
DNA: TGTGCCAGCAGCCAAGGGGGACAGGGAGGGGAGACCCAGTACTTC; CDR3: CASSQGGQGGETQYF; length: 15; V: TRBV3-1; D: TRBD1; size: -; J: TRBJ2-5
DNA: TGCAGTGCTAGCCAACTGGAGGGCAATTCACCCCTCCACTTT; CDR3: CSASQLEGNSPLHF; length: 14; V: TRBV20-1; D: -; size: -; J: TRBJ1-6
DNA: TGTGCCAGCAGCCCCCCTGGACTGCGCGGATATACGCAGTATTTT; CDR3: CASSPPGLRGYTQYF; length: 15; V: TRBV11-1; D: -; size: -; J: TRBJ2-3
DNA: TGTGCCAGCAGTCGGCCGGGGGATGATCAGCCCCAGCATTTT; CDR3: CASSRPGDDQPQHF; length: 14; V: TRBV6-2/TRBV6-3; D: -; size: -; J: TRBJ1-5
DNA: TGTGCCAGCAGCCGAGAGTACTCTAGCACAGATACGCAGTATTTT; CDR3: CASSREYSSTDTQYF; length: 15; V: TRBV7-3; D: -; size: many; J: TRBJ2-3
DNA: TGTGCCAGCAGTCCACAGACAGGGACCCTTTGGAGTTTGTATGGCTACACCTTC; CDR3: CASSPQTGTLWSLYGYTF; length: 18; V: TRBV27; D: TRBD1; size: -; J: TRBJ1-2
DNA: TGCAGCGGACGGGACAGCGTAAGCTACACCTTC; CDR3: CSGRDSVSYTF; length: 11; V: TRBV29-1; D: TRBD1; size: few; J: TRBJ1-2
DNA: TGTGCCAGCAGCCTGACAGGGTATAATTCACCCCTCCACTTT; CDR3: CASSLTGYNSPLHF; length: 14; V: TRBV16; D: TRBD1; size: -; J: TRBJ1-6
DNA: TGCGCCAGCAGAAAGTTCGACAGGGGCCTTAACTATGGCTACACCTTC; CDR3: CASRKFDRGLNYGYTF; length: 16; V: TRBV10-1; D: TRBD1; size: once; J: TRBJ1-2
DNA: TGTGCCAGCACCCACCCGAAAACAGATACGCAGTATTTT; CDR3: CASTHPKTDTQYF; length: 13; V: TRBV3-1; D: -; size: -; J: TRBJ2-3
DNA: TGTGCCAGCAGTCGGACAGGGGGATGGAATTCACCCCTCCACTTT; CDR3: CASSRTGGWNSPLHF; length: 15; V: TRBV12-3/TRBV12-4; D: TRBD1; size: -; J: TRBJ1-6
DNA: TGTGCCAGCAGTTACGTAGGGAACGAGCAGTACTTC; CDR3: CASSYVGNEQYF; length: 12; V: TRBV6-2/TRBV6-3; D: -; size: once; J: TRBJ2-7
DNA: TGCAGTGCTAGGGATACGACAGGGCCATGGGGTGAAGCTTTCTTT; CDR3: CSARDTTGPWGEAFF; length: 15; V: TRBV20-1; D: TRBD1; size: -; J: TRBJ1-1
DNA: TGCAGTGCTAAGACGGACAGGGAGGGGGACGGGTATGGCTACACCTTC; CDR3: CSAKTDREGDGYGYTF; length: 16; V: TRBV20-1; D: TRBD1; size: -; J: TRBJ1-2
DNA: TGTGCCAGCAGCTTACAGGTGCAGGGGAGACAGATCTATGGCTACACCTTC; CDR3: CASSLQVQGRQIYGYTF; length: 17; V: TRBV7-2; D: -; size: -; J: TRBJ1-2
DNA: TGCAGCGTTGAAGGGCGCGGGGGTTCCGGAGAGACCCAGTACTTC; CDR3: CSVEGRGGSGETQYF; length: 15; V: TRBV29-1; D: TRBD2; size: few; J: TRBJ2-5
DNA: TGCAGTGCTAGAGATCAAGCAGCAAGCAAGTATGGCTACACCTTC; CDR3: CSARDQAASKYGYTF; length: 15; V: TRBV20-1; D: -; size: once; J: TRBJ1-2
DNA: TGTGCCAGCAGTTTGTCAGAATCCTACAATGAGCAGTACTTC; CDR3: CASSLSESYNEQYF; length: 14; V: TRBV12-3/TRBV12-4; D: -; size: -; J: TRBJ2-5
DNA: TGTGCCATCAGTGTTGAAGTTGGCTATGGCTACACCTTC; CDR3: CAISVEVGYGYTF; length: 13; V: TRBV10-3; D: -; size: -; J: TRBJ1-2
DNA: TGTGCCAGCAGTTTAAGGTCAAAGGAGACCCAGTACTTC; CDR3: CASSLRSKETQYF; length: 13; V: TRBV27; D: -; size: few; J: TRBJ2-5
DNA: TGTGCCAGCAGTCGGACAGGCCGACGGTCCTGCAATGAGCAGTTCTTC; CDR3: CASSRTGRRSCNEQFF; length: 16; V: TRBV6-5; D: TRBD1; size: -; J: TRBJ2-1